This T cell receptor beta chain was retrieved from a study of regulatory T cells in long-lasting Graves disease (dated by TCRdb to the early 2020s). For context, the study as a whole: In the newly diagnosed Graves' disease group, patients had been taking antithyroid drugs for less than 3 months. Patients with persistent Graves' disease were compared with patients with newly diagnosed Graves' disease using TCR sequencing and RNA sequencing of peripheral blood. The study was conducted in China and was registered as a clinical trial. A total of some 33 samples were covered by TCR sequencing, comprising some 13 persistent and around 20 newly diagnosed Graves' disease patients.

About this clonotype: Its antigen is not yet known. No per-base quality is available; no much larger clone lies one base away.

The germline V gene specifies MNHNS as CDR1 and SASEGT as CDR2. From the cysteine through the phenylalanine, the CDR3 covers 14 amino acids. Only the CDR3 part of the read is kept: 42 bases, read in frame from the first base. The junction shows trimming of 6 bases on V and 6 bases on J, and the gene matches do not reach 7 bases of it. Study-wide conclusions, independent of this receptor: Preferential use of TRBV28, TRBJ1-2 and TRBJ2-5 was observed in persistent disease, whereas TRBV20-1 and TRBJ2-1 were favored in newly diagnosed disease. The study examined only peripheral blood because the primary lesion, thyroid tissue, could not be accessed. Sequencing and analysis were limited to the TCR beta chain. The authors acknowledged the small sample size as a limitation that may reduce accuracy. More public clonotypes were shared among persistent patients (under 3,000) than among newly diagnosed patients (966). Persistent Graves' disease patients showed lower TCR Shannon entropy and fewer highly expanded clones than newly diagnosed patients, suggesting clonal expansion.

Interpreted using the paper, the time point label stands for: newly diagnosed GD, antithyroid drugs for less than 3 months. RNA was extracted from PBMCs in TRIzol for both TCR sequencing and RNA sequencing. The diagnosis of Graves' disease followed American Thyroid Association guidelines. The patients came from an endocrinology department in Xi'an, China. Each patient gave 7.5 to 10 milliliters of peripheral blood, collected in an EDTA anticoagulant tube. PBMCs were isolated by Ficoll Paque Plus density gradient separation without further T cell sorting. An Agilent 2100 Bioanalyzer and agarose gel were used to check RNA quality, while a NanoDrop 2000 measured RNA concentration. The library was prepared using multiplex PCR. Data came from an Illumina HiSeq 4000. CDR3 regions were amplified by Arm-PCR with iRepertoire HTBI primers to construct TCR beta libraries. Before sequencing, the PCR products went through gel purification. In the paper's pipeline: Gene usage analysis of CDR3 amino acid clonotypes used the 55 to 80 TRBV and 12 to 15 TRBJ segments found across samples. Filtered high-quality paired reads were merged into contigs using COPE and FqMerger. BLAST was used to align contigs to IMGT TRBV, TRBD and TRBJ reference genes, and CDR3 was defined according to IMGT. Clonotypes above 0.1% frequency were classified as highly expanded clones. Shannon entropy was used to measure repertoire diversity, and the Gini coefficient was used to measure V-J evenness. A clonotype found in more than one individual was treated as public. TCRdb itself trimmed the public reads at Q25 with fastp, ran MiXCR and retained productive beta chains. Every CDR3 protein is listed once, alongside the most common genes and DNA of its rows. The V and J calls, along with clone size, are taken from TCRdb and not from the paper's own processing. Within this sample are roughly 420,000 distinct CDR3 sequences, with around 15% of them counted one time only. The ten largest account for less than 30% of the sample.

The data were also submitted as part of a second study, on T cells in Graves' hyperthyroidism and ophthalmopathy. As that second paper reports: Graves' hyperthyroidism was defined as stable when no progression to ophthalmopathy occurred over 18 months of follow-up. Hyperthyroidism patients were aged 18 to 65 years and newly diagnosed, with disease duration of less than 2 months. The study excluded patients with uncontrolled infections, other autoimmune diseases, pregnancy or lactation. Diagnoses were based on clinical symptoms, serum thyroxine and TRAb, thyroid ultrasound and orbital computed tomography. A first-round RT-PCR of the TCR CDR3 used the HTBI primer set with the Qiagen OneStep RT-PCR kit. Most expanded thyroid clonotypes (frequency above 0.001) were also detected in blood, a finding suggesting that blood repertoires may reflect thyroid immune responses. A 13 V-J signature model separated ophthalmopathy from stable hyperthyroidism, with roughly 88% sensitivity and 81.08% specificity in cross-validation and 80%/75% in testing. In validation, progression to ophthalmopathy was predicted by the model with 70% to 71% sensitivity and 72% to 85% specificity, a median of roughly six months before onset. To identify distinguishing TCR V-J signatures, a discovery cohort of 95 to 100 patients was used, comprising some 45 with Graves' ophthalmopathy and 57 with stable Graves' hyperthyroidism. Prospective prediction of ophthalmopathy was tested in an independent validation cohort consisting of 18 hyperthyroidism patients and some 17 patients who later progressed to ophthalmopathy. The 100 discovery patients were randomly split 7:3 into training and test sets. In addition, the study compared T-cell repertoires in thyroid tissue and in blood from five or six Graves' hyperthyroidism patients. After blood sampling, hyperthyroidism patients were treated with methimazole at a starting dose of 30 mg daily, and ophthalmopathy patients were treated with high-dose intravenous methylprednisolone. Libraries were constructed in a second round of multiplex PCR, after which size selection and purification were carried out. Paired-end sequencing of the libraries was performed with 100 bp reads on an Illumina HiSeq2000. SOAPnuke was used to process the raw data, removing reads that contained adapters or uncalled bases, had a mean Phred below 15, or lacked an exact match to the constant primer or identifier. COPE v1.2.5 was used to merge high-quality paired reads, and clonotypes were defined as unique nucleotide sequences. MiTCR v1.1 was used to align the clonotypes against IMGT TRBV, TRBD and TRBJ reference segments. Only V-J combinations with frequency above 0.0001, covering 99% to 99.2% of repertoires, were analysed. The TCS score was defined as the ratio of F50 (clonal expansion) to E x V (chaos), calculated using BLOSUM62-based TCRdist between CDR3 peptides within each V-J. Welch's t-statistics and random forest reduced 500 to 550 V-J features to 13, which were used in a naive Bayes classifier (R e1071). No statistical method was used to fix the sample size in advance, and group allocation was not hidden from the investigators. The paper describes TCR Vbeta CDR3 sequencing of around 130 peripheral blood samples, made up of 43 ophthalmopathy patients, around 73 hyperthyroidism patients and 17 progressor patients.

The sample in question was peripheral blood mononuclear cells (PBMCs), obtained at new diagnosis, from a patient treated with antithyroid drugs. The chain is made from TRBV6-1 and TRBJ2-7, and TRBD2 aligns with 11 junction nucleotides. The TCR comes from a woman younger than 35 with Graves disease. Donor details come from another sample of the same person, matched by shared clones. The CDR3 loop reads CASSKLAGDVEQYF. The sequenced DNA is TGTGCCAGCAGCAAACTAGCGGGAGACGTCGAGCAGTACTTC.